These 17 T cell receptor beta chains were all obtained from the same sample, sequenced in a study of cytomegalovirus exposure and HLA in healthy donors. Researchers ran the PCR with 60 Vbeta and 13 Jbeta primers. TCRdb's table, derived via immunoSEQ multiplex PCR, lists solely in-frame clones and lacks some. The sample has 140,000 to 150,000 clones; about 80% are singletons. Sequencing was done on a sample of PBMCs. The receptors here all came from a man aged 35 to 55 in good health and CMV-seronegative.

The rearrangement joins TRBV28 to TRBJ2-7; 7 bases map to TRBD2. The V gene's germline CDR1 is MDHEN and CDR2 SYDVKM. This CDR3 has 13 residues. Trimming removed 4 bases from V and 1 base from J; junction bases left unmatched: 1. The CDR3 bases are TGTGCCAGCAGTTCCGGGGGGTCCTACGAGCAGTACTTC. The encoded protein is CASSSGGSYEQYF.

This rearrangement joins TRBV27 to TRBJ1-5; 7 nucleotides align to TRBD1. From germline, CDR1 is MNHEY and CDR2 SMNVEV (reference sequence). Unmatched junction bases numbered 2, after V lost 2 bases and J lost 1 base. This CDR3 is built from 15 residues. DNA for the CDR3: TGTGCCAGCAGTTTACAGGGGGTGAGCAATCAGCCCCAGCATTTT. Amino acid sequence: CASSLQGVSNQPQHF.

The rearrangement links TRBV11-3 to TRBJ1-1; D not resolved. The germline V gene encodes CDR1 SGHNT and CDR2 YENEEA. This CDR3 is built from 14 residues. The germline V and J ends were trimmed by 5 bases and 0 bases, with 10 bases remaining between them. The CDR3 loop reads CASSLRRLNTEAFF. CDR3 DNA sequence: TGTGCCAGCAGCCTGCGCAGGCTGAACACTGAAGCTTTCTTT.

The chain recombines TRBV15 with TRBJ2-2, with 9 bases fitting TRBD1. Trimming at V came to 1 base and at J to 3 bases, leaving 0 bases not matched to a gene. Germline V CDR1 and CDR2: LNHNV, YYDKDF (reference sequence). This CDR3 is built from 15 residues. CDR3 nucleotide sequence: TGTGCCACCAGCAGAGGACAGGGGGACACCGGGGAGCTGTTTTTT. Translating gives CATSRGQGDTGELFF.

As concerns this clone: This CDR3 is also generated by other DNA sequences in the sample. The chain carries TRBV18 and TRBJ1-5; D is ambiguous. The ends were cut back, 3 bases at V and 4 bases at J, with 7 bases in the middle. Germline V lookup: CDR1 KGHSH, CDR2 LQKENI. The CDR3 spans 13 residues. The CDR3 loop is CASSPAQNQPQHF. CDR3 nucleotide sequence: TGTGCCAGCTCACCGGCCCAGAATCAGCCCCAGCATTTT. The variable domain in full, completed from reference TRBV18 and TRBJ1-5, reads NAGVMQNPRHLVRRRGQEARLRCSPMKGHSHVYWYRQLPEEGLKFMVYLQKENIIDESGMPKERFSAEFPKEGPSILRIQQVVRGDSAAYFCASSPAQNQPQHFGDGTRLSIL.

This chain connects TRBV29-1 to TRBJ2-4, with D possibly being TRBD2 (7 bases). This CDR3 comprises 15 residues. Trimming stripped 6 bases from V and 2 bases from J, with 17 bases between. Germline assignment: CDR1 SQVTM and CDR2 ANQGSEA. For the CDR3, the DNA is TGCAGCGTAGGGGGGGAGTGGGCCTCCAAAAACATTCAGTACTTC. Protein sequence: CSVGGEWASKNIQYF.

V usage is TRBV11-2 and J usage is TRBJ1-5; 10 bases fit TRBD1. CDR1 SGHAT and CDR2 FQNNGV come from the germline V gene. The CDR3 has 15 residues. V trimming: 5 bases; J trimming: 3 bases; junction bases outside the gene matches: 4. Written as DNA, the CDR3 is TGTGCCAGCAGCCTCGGGACAGGGGACAATCAGCCCCAGCATTTT. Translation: CASSLGTGDNQPQHF.

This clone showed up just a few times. The CDR3 region is CAISDRDRGTYEQYF. In DNA, the CDR3 is TGTGCCATCAGTGACCGGGACAGGGGTACCTACGAGCAGTACTTC. The rearrangement joins TRBV10-3 to TRBJ2-7, with 10 bases lining up with TRBD1. The CDR3 contains 15 residues. CDR1 is ENHRY, CDR2 SYGVKD, per germline. The V segment lost 3 bases and the J segment 2 bases; nucleotides outside the gene matches: 4.

The DNA for the CDR3 is TGTGCCTGGAGTCCTGACCCAGGCTATGGCTACACCTTC. This gives the protein CAWSPDPGYGYTF. The V gene is TRBV30, the J gene TRBJ1-2, with no clear D. V dropped 2 bases and J dropped 4 bases, with 11 bases sitting between them. This CDR3 is built from 13 residues. The germline CDR1 and CDR2 sequences are GTSNPN and SVGIG (reference sequence).

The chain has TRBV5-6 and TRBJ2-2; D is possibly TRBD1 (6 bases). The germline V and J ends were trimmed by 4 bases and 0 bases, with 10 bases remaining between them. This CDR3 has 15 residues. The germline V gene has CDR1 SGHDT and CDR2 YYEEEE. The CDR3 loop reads CASSETGSNTGELFF. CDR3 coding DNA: TGTGCCAGCAGCGAGACAGGATCGAACACCGGGGAGCTGTTTTTT.

CDR3 amino acids: CASSPGLAGGPQFF. As DNA, the CDR3 is TGTGCCAGCAGCCCAGGACTAGCGGGGGGGCCGCAGTTCTTC. The genes are TRBV5-6 and TRBJ2-1, with 15 bases fitting TRBD2. This CDR3 comprises 14 residues. V was clipped by 4 bases and J by 12 bases; unmatched bases: 5. The germline CDR1 and CDR2 sequences are SGHDT and YYEEEE.

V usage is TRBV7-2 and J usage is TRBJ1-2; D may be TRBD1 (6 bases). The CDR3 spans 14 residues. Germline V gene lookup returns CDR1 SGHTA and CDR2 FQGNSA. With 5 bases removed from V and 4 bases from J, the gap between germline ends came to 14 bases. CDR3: CASSPSGQLYGYTF. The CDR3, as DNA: TGTGCCAGCAGCCCTAGTGGACAGCTCTATGGCTACACCTTC.

The chain's CDR3 is CASGGQGGTGELFF. As DNA, the CDR3 is TGTGCCAGTGGAGGACAGGGGGGCACCGGGGAGCTGTTTTTT. The rearrangement links TRBV19 to TRBJ2-2, with 10 bases aligning to TRBD1. The junction had 4 bases not matched to a gene; V was cut back by 8 bases and J by 4 bases. The CDR3 is 14 amino acids. CDR1 LNHDA and CDR2 SQIVND come from the germline V gene (reference sequence).

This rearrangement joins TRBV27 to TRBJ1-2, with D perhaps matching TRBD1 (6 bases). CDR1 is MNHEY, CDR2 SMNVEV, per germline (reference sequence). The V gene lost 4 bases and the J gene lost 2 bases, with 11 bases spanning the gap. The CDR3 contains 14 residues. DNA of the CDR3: TGTGCCAGCAGTTCAGGGGTCGGGAACTATGGCTACACCTTC. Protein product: CASSSGVGNYGYTF.

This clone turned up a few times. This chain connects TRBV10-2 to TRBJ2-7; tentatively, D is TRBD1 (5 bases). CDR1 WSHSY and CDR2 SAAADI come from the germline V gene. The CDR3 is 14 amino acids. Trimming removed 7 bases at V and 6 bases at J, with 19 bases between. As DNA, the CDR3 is TGCGCCAGCACTAACCTTCAGGGTATCGGCGAGCAGTACTTC. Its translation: CASTNLQGIGEQYF.

Here the CDR3 reads CASSRVGGNTEAFF. CDR3 DNA: TGTGCCAGCAGCCGGGTGGGGGGGAACACTGAAGCTTTCTTT. The V call is TRBV7-9, the J call TRBJ1-1, with D perhaps matching TRBD1 (5 bases). Trimming took 5 bases from V and 1 from J, leaving 11 bases between them. This CDR3 spans 14 amino acids. Germline assignment: CDR1 SEHNR and CDR2 FQNEAQ (reference sequence).

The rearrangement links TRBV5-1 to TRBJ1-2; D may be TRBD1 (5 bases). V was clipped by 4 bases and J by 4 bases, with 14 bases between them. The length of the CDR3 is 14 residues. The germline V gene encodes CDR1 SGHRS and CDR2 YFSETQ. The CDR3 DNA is TGCGCCAGCAGCCCAGGTGGGGGGGGCTATGGCTACACCTTC. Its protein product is CASSPGGGGYGYTF.